The clone carrying this T cell receptor (beta chain) occurred a few times. Its antigen is currently unknown. These data belong to a study of T cells in Graves' hyperthyroidism and ophthalmopathy. Study outcomes and limitations: The blood repertoire included most of the expanded thyroid clonotypes above 0.001. By a 13 V-J model, ophthalmopathy was set apart from stable hyperthyroidism.

Regions amplified from RNA transcripts were the TCR beta CDR3 regions. The HTBI primer set was used in a first-round RT-PCR of the TCR CDR3. MiXCR was run by TCRdb on the multiplex PCR reads, yielding one entry per CDR3 protein. The data show hundreds of thousands of distinct CDR3 sequences, with approximately 19% seen just once and around 4% held by the top ten. The CDR3 is made up of 13 amino acids. Germline CDR1 reads SGHRS; CDR2 reads YFSETQ. V was cut by 5 bases and J by 4 bases, with 12 bases left in between. Graves' hyperthyroidism was deemed stable absent ophthalmopathy progression within 18 months. The PBMCs were taken from more than 8 ml of fresh peripheral blood.

The sequenced sample consisted of blood. This sequence originates from a woman aged 18-35 years with Graves' hyperthyroidism. The chain employs TRBV5-1 and TRBJ1-1; the D gene is possibly TRBD1 (5 bases). CDR3 DNA: TGCGCCAGCAGATTCTTCAGGGCCACTGAAGCTTTCTTT. The encoded protein is CASRFFRATEAFF.